These 21 T cell receptor beta chains came from one sample sequenced in a study of blood T cell repertoires in COVID-19 (dated by TCRdb to the early 2020s). Libraries were prepared through the immunoSEQ multiplex PCR assay. TCRdb limited this immuneACCESS table to in-frame rearrangements with V and J called. A share of clones is missing; checked studies link under half to unresolved V genes, and the rest is unexplained. The sample profile shows 250,000 or so clones; roughly 90% of them were found once. 5.5% to 8% of the sample is taken by the ten largest. Sequencing used peripheral blood. All receptors come from a man aged 60 to 75 with acute or convalescent COVID-19.

This clone was observed once. This sequence joins TRBV5-1 and TRBJ1-4; 7 bases map to TRBD1. This CDR3 has 16 residues. Germline V gene lookup returns CDR1 SGHRS and CDR2 YFSETQ. V was clipped by 4 bases and J by 1 base; unmatched bases: 7. The CDR3 nucleotides read TGCGCCAGCAGCATAAGAAGACAGGGAACTAATGAAAAACTGTTTTTT. The encoded protein is CASSIRRQGTNEKLFF. Variable domain in full (rest from reference TRBV5-1 and TRBJ1-4): KAGVTQTPRYLIKTRGQQVTLSCSPISGHRSVSWYQQTPGQGLQFLFEYFSETQRNKGNFPGRFSGRQFSNSRSEMNVSTLELGDSALYLCASSIRRQGTNEKLFFGSGTQLSVL.

The chain links TRBV7-3 to TRBJ2-3, with TRBD1 matching 9 bases. The germline CDR1 and CDR2 sequences are SGHTA and FQGTGA. The J segment lost 3 bases and the V segment lost 5 bases, leaving 12 bases of the junction unmatched. This CDR3 has 17 amino acids. In DNA form, the CDR3 reads TGTGCCAGCAGCCCCACCTCCGGGACAGGGATAACAGATACGCAGTATTTT. Encoded protein: CASSPTSGTGITDTQYF.

The V call is TRBV3-1 (or the pseudogene TRBV3-2), the J call TRBJ2-2; the D is unclear. From germline, CDR1 is LGHDT and CDR2 YNNKEL (reference sequence). Trimming removed 0 bases from V and 2 bases from J, with 10 bases in between. This CDR3 is built from 16 residues. CDR3 sequence: CASSQEARKNTGELFF. The DNA of the CDR3 is TGTGCCAGCAGCCAAGAGGCCAGGAAAAACACCGGGGAGCTGTTTTTT.

The V gene is TRBV18, the J gene TRBJ2-5, with TRBD1 matching over 7 bases. The CDR3 runs to 16 residues. With V trimmed by 5 bases and J by 4 bases, 13 bases remained unmatched. The germline gives CDR1 KGHSH, CDR2 LQKENI. The CDR3: CASSTGTALQGETQYF. The CDR3 DNA reads as TGTGCCAGCTCAACCGGGACAGCACTTCAAGGAGAGACCCAGTACTTC.

V usage is TRBV2 and J usage is TRBJ2-2, with a weak D call TRBD2 (7 bases). CDR3 length: 15 amino acids. Between the trimmed V and J ends, which lost 5 bases and 5 bases, there was a span of 15 bases. Germline V CDR1 and CDR2: SNHLY, FYNNEI. The CDR3 sequence: CASSRLGGATGELFF. CDR3 nucleotides: TGTGCCAGCAGTAGACTAGGGGGGGCAACCGGGGAGCTGTTTTTT.

The chain joins TRBV5-6 to TRBJ2-7; TRBD1 aligns across 9 bases. CDR1 and CDR2 from the germline V gene are SGHDT and YYEEEE. V dropped 4 bases and J dropped 1; count of bases not matched to a gene: 6. This CDR3 spans 15 amino acids. The CDR3 DNA sequence: TGTGCCAGCAGCGCCCGGGACAGGGTTTCCTACGAGCAGTACTTC. The encoded protein is CASSARDRVSYEQYF.

The J gene is TRBJ2-4, the V gene TRBV19; TRBD1 agrees at 9 bases. This CDR3 has 14 residues. With 6 bases clipped from V and 8 bases from J, the junction kept 8 bases outside the gene matches. CDR1 and CDR2 from the germline V gene are LNHDA and SQIVND (reference sequence). CDR3: CASSSLQGAYIQYF. The CDR3 DNA is TGTGCCAGTAGCTCACTACAGGGGGCCTACATTCAGTACTTC. Filled out from reference TRBV19 and TRBJ2-4, the complete variable domain reads DGGITQSPKYLFRKEGQNVTLSCEQNLNHDAMYWYRQDPGQGLRLIYYSQIVNDFQKGDIAEGYSVSREKKESFPLTVTSAQKNPTAFYLCASSSLQGAYIQYFGAGTRLSVL.

The gene calls are TRBV2 and TRBJ1-1; 8 bases align to TRBD1. V lost 7 bases to trimming and J lost 2 bases; unmatched junction nucleotides: 6. The CDR3 runs 14 residues. Germline CDR1 and CDR2: SNHLY and FYNNEI. Written as DNA, the CDR3 is TGTGCCAGCACCGGCGGGACAGGAAACACTGAAGCTTTCTTT. This translates into CASTGGTGNTEAFF.

The table lists this clone with a few counts. V usage is TRBV11-3 and J usage is TRBJ2-1; 14 positions agree with TRBD2. The CDR3 loop spans 19 amino acids. With V trimmed by 1 base and J by 5 bases, 10 bases remained unmatched. Per germline, CDR1 SGHNT and CDR2 YENEEA. CDR3 amino acids: CASSLAPGTSGRSNNEQFF. DNA for the CDR3: TGTGCCAGCAGCTTAGCCCCGGGGACTAGCGGGAGATCTAACAATGAGCAGTTCTTC. Variable domain in full (rest from reference TRBV11-3 and TRBJ2-1): EAGVVQSPRYKIIEKKQPVAFWCNPISGHNTLYWYLQNLGQGPELLIRYENEEAVDDSQLPKDRFSAERLKGVDSTLKIQPAELGDSAVYLCASSLAPGTSGRSNNEQFFGPGTRLTVL.

This sequence joins TRBV6-2 or TRBV6-3 and TRBJ1-5; TRBD1 is a possible D gene (5 bases). Germline CDR1 reads MNHEY; CDR2 reads SVGEGT. The V and J ends lost 0 bases and 2 bases respectively, with 17 bases between them. This CDR3 region has 18 residues. The CDR3, as DNA: TGTGCCAGCAGTTACTCTATCTCGAGGGGCGGGGGCAATCAGCCCCAGCATTTT. Protein sequence: CASSYSISRGGGNQPQHF.

This chain joins TRBV7-2 and TRBJ1-6, with TRBD1 as a possible D gene (5 bases). From germline, CDR1 is SGHTA and CDR2 FQGNSA. This CDR3 has 17 amino acids. Trimming took off 5 bases at V and 7 bases at J, with 21 bases between the two ends. CDR3 residues: CASSPGRRGALNSPLHF. The CDR3 DNA reads as TGTGCCAGCAGCCCGGGGAGGCGAGGGGCCTTAAATTCACCCCTCCACTTT.

The V call is TRBV2, the J call TRBJ2-5, with a possible D match to TRBD1 (6 bases). The CDR3 spans 13 residues. Germline V gene lookup returns CDR1 SNHLY and CDR2 FYNNEI. Trimming stripped 7 bases from V and 2 bases from J, with 11 bases between. The CDR3 bases are TGTGCCAGCAAAGGACAGAAACAAGAGACCCAGTACTTC. This translates into CASKGQKQETQYF.

The rearrangement joins TRBV28 to TRBJ1-2; 10 bases fit TRBD1. The CDR3 has 16 residues. In germline, CDR1 is MDHEN, CDR2 SYDVKM. With V trimmed by 5 bases and J by 5 bases, 11 bases remained unmatched. Here the CDR3 reads CASSPGQGRGKYGYTF. In DNA form, the CDR3 reads TGTGCCAGCAGTCCGGGACAGGGGAGGGGAAAATATGGCTACACCTTC.

This clone was seen a handful of times. The V and J genes are TRBV10-1 and TRBJ2-2; TRBD1 matches at 9 bases. The CDR3 covers 15 residues. Trimming took 2 bases from V and 7 from J; bases not matched to a gene: 5. The germline gives CDR1 WNHNN, CDR2 SYGVQD (reference sequence). The CDR3 nucleotides are TGCGCCAGCAGTGAGAGGACAGGGGTTGGCGGGGAGCTGTTTTTT. Amino acids: CASSERTGVGGELFF.

This sequence joins TRBV7-2 and TRBJ2-5, with D possibly being TRBD1 (6 bases). The V gene lost 4 bases and the J gene lost 3 bases, with 18 bases spanning the gap. This CDR3 region has 16 residues. The germline V gene encodes CDR1 SGHTA and CDR2 FQGNSA. CDR3 nucleotide sequence: TGTGCCAGCAGCTCCTTCAGGGGTCGGGCAAAAGAGACCCAGTACTTC. Translation gives CASSSFRGRAKETQYF.

The chain recombines TRBV19 with TRBJ2-7, with D perhaps TRBD2 (5 bases). This CDR3 contains 15 residues. CDR1 is LNHDA and CDR2 is SQIVND in the germline V gene (reference sequence). Trimming took off 3 bases at V and 6 bases at J, with 18 bases between the two ends. As DNA, the CDR3 is TGTGCCAGTAGTATCTCCGTGAGGGCGGCTTTCGAGCAGTACTTC. Amino acid sequence: CASSISVRAAFEQYF.

This sequence joins TRBV29-1 and TRBJ1-5; TRBD1 matches at 8 bases. The germline V gene encodes CDR1 SQVTM and CDR2 ANQGSEA. This CDR3 has 14 residues. V shed 6 bases and J 4 bases; nucleotides not matched to a gene: 8. CDR3 DNA sequence: TGCAGCGTCCGTGGACAGGGCGCAAATCAGCCCCAGCATTTT. Protein product: CSVRGQGANQPQHF.

The chain links TRBV2 to TRBJ2-3; tentative D call: TRBD2 (5 bases). The ends were cut back, 7 bases at V and 4 bases at J, with 15 bases in the middle. Germline CDR1 SNHLY, CDR2 FYNNEI. There are 14 residues in the CDR3. Here the CDR3 reads CASISEPSSDTQYF. The CDR3 coding sequence is TGTGCCAGCATTAGCGAGCCTTCGTCAGATACGCAGTATTTT.

The chain uses TRBV5-6 and TRBJ1-4; D possibly corresponds to TRBD1 (5 bases). The V end was cut by 3 bases, the J end by 4 bases, with 7 bases between. This CDR3 is built from 13 residues. The germline V gene encodes CDR1 SGHDT and CDR2 YYEEEE. CDR3 amino acids: CASSSTVNEKLFF. The CDR3 DNA sequence: TGTGCCAGCAGCTCGACAGTTAATGAAAAACTGTTTTTT.

The V gene is TRBV11-2, the J gene TRBJ2-7, with 10 bases that match TRBD2. Germline assignment: CDR1 SGHAT and CDR2 FQNNGV. V lost 0 bases and J lost 6; bases outside the gene matches: 5. The CDR3 runs 15 residues. The CDR3 here is CASSLDRLAGVEQYF. The CDR3 DNA reads TGTGCCAGCAGCTTAGATAGGCTAGCGGGAGTCGAGCAGTACTTC.

This CDR3 is CATSDYRGQGSGELFF. In nucleotides, the CDR3 is TGTGCCACCAGTGATTATAGAGGACAGGGGTCCGGGGAGCTGTTTTTT. The chain uses TRBV24-1 and TRBJ2-2; 9 bases agree with TRBD1. V trimming: 2 bases; J trimming: 6 bases; junction bases outside the gene matches: 6. The CDR3 runs to 16 residues. CDR1 KGHDR and CDR2 SFDVKD come from the germline V gene.